This TCR beta chain emerged from a study of OX40 agonist ivuxolimab in advanced cancers. About the investigation overall: Ivuxolimab was a fully human IgG2 agonistic monoclonal antibody targeting the costimulatory receptor OX40 (CD134). Intravenous ivuxolimab was administered to patients every 2 weeks at six dose levels: 0.01, 0.1, 0.3, 1.5, 3 and 10 mg/kg. Of the roughly 51 patients in dose escalation, some 19 had hepatocellular carcinoma, about 15 had melanoma, 9 had renal cell carcinoma and 9 had head and neck cancer. In the dose-escalation cohort, 75% to 90% of patients were male, and the mean age was roughly 56 years with a range of about 20 to 90. Prior anti-PD-1, anti-PD-L1 or anti-CTLA-4 therapy was permitted, and checkpoint inhibitors had been received by more than 35% of dose-escalation patients. Three dose-escalation patients achieved partial responses, one with hepatocellular carcinoma and two with cutaneous melanoma. The point of sequencing TCRbeta in the periphery was to test whether ivuxolimab changed TCR sequence diversity and drove clonal T-cell expansion. The paper describes the monotherapy dose-escalation part (N of about 47 patients) of the phase I trial of ivuxolimab.

Paper-wide results and their limitations: On average, CD8+ T cells showed more expanded clones than CD4+ T cells after ivuxolimab. Clonal expansion of both CD4+ and CD8+ blood T cells was observed from baseline to week 6 at doses 0.1 to 3.0 mg/kg. Low levels of normalized T-cell clonal expansion were also seen in some patients who did not respond. Which antigens the clonally expanded peripheral T cells were specific for was not determined. In partial responders in the 0.1-3.0 mg/kg groups, normalized peripheral clonal expansion was found to be among the lowest, especially among CD8+ T cells.

Regarding this clone: Its antigen is currently not known. There are no base qualities to consult, and no much larger clone falls within one base.

The trial excluded patients who had a history of autoimmune disease or were on systemic immunosuppression. Peripheral blood for TCR sequencing was collected from all dose cohorts at baseline, on cycle 4 day 1, and on cycle 7 day 1. Samples came from an open-label, multicenter, first-in-human phase I dose-escalation trial of ivuxolimab. Adults with locally advanced or metastatic melanoma, renal cell, hepatocellular, or head and neck squamous cell carcinoma were enrolled in the trial. Before TCR sequencing, CD4+ and CD8+ T cells were separately sorted from peripheral blood. Genomic DNA was extracted from sorted cells for sequencing of the TCRbeta CDR3 region. TCRbeta CDR3 regions were sequenced using the immunoSEQ Assay. The table was pulled from immuneACCESS by TCRdb, which kept in-frame rearrangements only. Such tables lose some clones; where checked, under half of the loss comes from unresolved V genes, and the rest has no known cause. The sample includes 50,000 or so clones, with 84% observed a single time. About 4.8% of the sample comes from the top ten.

The junction shows trimming of 5 bases on V and 2 bases on J, plus 17 bases between the germline ends. As encoded in the germline V gene, CDR1 is SGHTA while CDR2 is FQGNSA. Counted from cysteine to phenylalanine, this CDR3 has 16 amino acids. CDR3 DNA only is kept here, 48 bases in frame from base 1. The chain is encoded by TRBV7-2 joined to TRBJ2-3, and TRBD1 may be the D gene, going by 7 matching bases. Specimen: CD4+ or CD8+ T cells sorted from blood, collected in a trial of the OX40 agonist ivuxolimab. The clonotype comes from an adult with an advanced solid tumor such as melanoma, head and neck, liver or kidney cancer. This receptor carries the CDR3 CASSRRPRGATDTQYF. The DNA reads as follows: TGTGCCAGCAGCCGCCGCCCCAGGGGGGCCACAGATACGCAGTATTTT.